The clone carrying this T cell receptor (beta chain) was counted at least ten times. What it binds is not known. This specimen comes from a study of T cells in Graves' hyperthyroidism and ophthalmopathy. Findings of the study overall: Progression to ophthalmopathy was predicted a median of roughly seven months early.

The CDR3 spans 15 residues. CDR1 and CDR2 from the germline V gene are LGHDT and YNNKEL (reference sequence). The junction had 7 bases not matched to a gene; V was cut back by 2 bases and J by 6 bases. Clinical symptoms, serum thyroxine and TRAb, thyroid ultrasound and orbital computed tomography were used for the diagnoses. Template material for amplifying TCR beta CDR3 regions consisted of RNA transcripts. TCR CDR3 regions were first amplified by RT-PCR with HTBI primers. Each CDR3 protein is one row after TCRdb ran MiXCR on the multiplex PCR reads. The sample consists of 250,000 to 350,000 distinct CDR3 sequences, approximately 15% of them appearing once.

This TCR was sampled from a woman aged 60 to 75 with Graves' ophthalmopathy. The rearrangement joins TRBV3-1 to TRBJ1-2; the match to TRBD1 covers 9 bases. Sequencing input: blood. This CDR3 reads CASSQLGTGKNGYTF. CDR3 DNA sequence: TGTGCCAGCAGCCAACTAGGGACAGGGAAGAATGGCTACACCTTC.